This entry concerns a single T cell receptor beta chain. Its antigen is still unknown. This sample was taken from a study of Ad26.COV2.S vaccination and SARS-CoV-2 variants. Sample treatment: about 20 received Ad26.COV2.S at low or high dose, single or two shots; 5 received placebo; per-sample allocation not given. The samples date from day 63 after the first vaccine or placebo injection. CDR3 length: 15 residues. V lost 3 bases and J lost 6, with 14 bases in between. Germline V gives CDR1 MGHRA, CDR2 YSYEKL. Profiling relied on immunoSEQ multiplex PCR, and the TCRdb table lists in-frame clones only, not all of them. The profile covers fewer than 400,000 clones, with around 90% appearing a single time and roughly 6% taken by the ten largest. Study-wide points: Vaccine recipients had higher spike-specific TCR breadth than placebo recipients. Substantial post-vaccination breadth of spike-specific CD8+ and CD4+ T cell responses was reported.

Source: peripheral blood, taken in a trial of Ad26.COV2.S vaccine versus placebo. The V call is TRBV4-1, the J call TRBJ2-2, with D maybe TRBD2 (6 bases). This TCR was recovered from a person between 18 and 59 years old who received the Ad26.COV2.S COVID-19 vaccine or a placebo. The chain's CDR3 is CASSQDAGGAGELFF. CDR3 DNA: TGCGCCAGCAGCCAGGACGCCGGAGGGGCCGGGGAGCTGTTTTTT.